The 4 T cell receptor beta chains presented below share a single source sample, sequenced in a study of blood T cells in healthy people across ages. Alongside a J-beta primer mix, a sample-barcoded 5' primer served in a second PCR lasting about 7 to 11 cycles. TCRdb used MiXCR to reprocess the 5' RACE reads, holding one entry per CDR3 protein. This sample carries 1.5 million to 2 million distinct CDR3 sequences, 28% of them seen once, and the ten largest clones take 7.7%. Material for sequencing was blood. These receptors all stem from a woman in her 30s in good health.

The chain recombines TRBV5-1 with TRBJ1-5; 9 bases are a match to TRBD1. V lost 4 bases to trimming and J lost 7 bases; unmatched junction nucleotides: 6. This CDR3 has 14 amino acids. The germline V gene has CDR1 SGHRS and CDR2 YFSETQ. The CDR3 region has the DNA TGCGCCAGCAGCACGGGACAGGGTATGCAGCCCCAGCATTTT. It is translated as CASSTGQGMQPQHF. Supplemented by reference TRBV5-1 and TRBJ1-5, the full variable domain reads KAGVTQTPRYLIKTRGQQVTLSCSPISGHRSVSWYQQTPGQGLQFLFEYFSETQRNKGNFPGRFSGRQFSNSRSEMNVSTLELGDSALYLCASSTGQGMQPQHFGDGTRLSIL.

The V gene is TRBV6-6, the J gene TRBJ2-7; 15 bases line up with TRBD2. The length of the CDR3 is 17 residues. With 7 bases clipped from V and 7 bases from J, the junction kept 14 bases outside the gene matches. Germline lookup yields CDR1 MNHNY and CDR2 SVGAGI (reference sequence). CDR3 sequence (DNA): TGTGCCAGCAACACCGGGACTAGCGGGAGGCGTTACAATGAGCAGTACTTC. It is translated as CASNTGTSGRRYNEQYF.

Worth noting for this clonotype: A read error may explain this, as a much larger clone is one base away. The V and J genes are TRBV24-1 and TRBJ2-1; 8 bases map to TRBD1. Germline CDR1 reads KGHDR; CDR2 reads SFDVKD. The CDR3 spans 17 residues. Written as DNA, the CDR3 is TGTGCCGCCAGTGCCACTGGACAGGGAAAATCCTACAATGAGCAGTTCTTC. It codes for CAASATGQGKSYNEQFF.

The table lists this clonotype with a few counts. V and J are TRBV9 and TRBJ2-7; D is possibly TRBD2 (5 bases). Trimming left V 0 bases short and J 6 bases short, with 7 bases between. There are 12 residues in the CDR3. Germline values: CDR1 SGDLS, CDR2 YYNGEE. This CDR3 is CASSVAEGEQYF. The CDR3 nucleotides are TGTGCCAGCAGCGTAGCAGAGGGCGAGCAGTACTTC.